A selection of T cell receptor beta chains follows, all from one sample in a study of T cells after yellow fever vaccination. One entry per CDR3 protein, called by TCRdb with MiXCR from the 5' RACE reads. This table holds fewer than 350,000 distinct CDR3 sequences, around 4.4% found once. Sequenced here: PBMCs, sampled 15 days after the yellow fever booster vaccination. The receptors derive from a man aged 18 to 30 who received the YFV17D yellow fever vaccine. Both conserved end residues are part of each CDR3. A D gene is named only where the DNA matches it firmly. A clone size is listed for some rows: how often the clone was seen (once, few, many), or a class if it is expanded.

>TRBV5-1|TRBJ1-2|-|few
CASSLGGQIYGYTF
TGCGCCAGCAGCTTGGGCGGGCAGATATATGGCTACACCTTC
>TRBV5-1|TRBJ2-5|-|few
CASSAGYRETQYF
TGCGCCAGCAGCGCAGGGTACCGAGAGACCCAGTACTTC
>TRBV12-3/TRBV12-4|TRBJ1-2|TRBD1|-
CASTPDRKPCTF
TGTGCCAGCACCCCGGACAGGAAACCGTGCACCTTC
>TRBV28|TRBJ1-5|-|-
CASVSPRQGNQPQHF
TGTGCCAGCGTCTCTCCCAGGCAGGGCAATCAGCCCCAGCATTTT
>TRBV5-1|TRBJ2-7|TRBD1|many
CASSIGQDWAEQYF
TGCGCCAGCAGCATCGGACAGGATTGGGCCGAGCAGTACTTC
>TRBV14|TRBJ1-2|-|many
CASSRGSYGYTF
TGTGCCAGCAGCCGGGGGTCATATGGCTACACCTTC
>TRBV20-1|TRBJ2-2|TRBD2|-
CSASGGADTGELFF
TGCAGTGCTAGCGGGGGGGCCGACACCGGGGAGCTGTTTTTT
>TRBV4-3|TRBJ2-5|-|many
CASSGGFGTPQETQYF
TGCGCCAGCAGCGGGGGATTTGGGACGCCTCAAGAGACCCAGTACTTC
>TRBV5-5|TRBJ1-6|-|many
CASSSGGYNSPLHF
TGTGCCAGCAGCTCGGGAGGTTATAATTCACCCCTCCACTTT
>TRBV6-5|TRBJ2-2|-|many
CASWRGDTGELFF
TGTGCCAGCTGGCGGGGAGACACCGGGGAGCTGTTTTTT
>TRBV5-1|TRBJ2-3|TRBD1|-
CASSPFRQGRLGSTDTQYF
TGCGCCAGCAGCCCTTTCCGACAGGGGAGGTTGGGTAGCACAGATACGCAGTATTTT
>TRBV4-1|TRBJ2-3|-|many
CASSQGPPSGATDTQYF
TGCGCCAGCAGCCAAGGACCTCCCTCAGGGGCCACAGATACGCAGTATTTT
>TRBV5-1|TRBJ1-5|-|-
CASSLVSGQPQHF
TGCGCCAGCAGCTTGGTGAGCGGACAGCCCCAGCATTTT
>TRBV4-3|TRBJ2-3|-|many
CASSHGGAGLTDTQYF
TGCGCCAGCAGCCATGGGGGGGCGGGGCTCACAGATACGCAGTATTTT
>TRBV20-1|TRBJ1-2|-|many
CSAREYIGSYF
TGCAGTGCTAGAGAGTACATCGGCTCATATTTC
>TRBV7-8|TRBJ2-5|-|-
CASSSTEWGGPETQYF
TGTGCCAGCAGCTCGACCGAGTGGGGGGGCCCAGAGACCCAGTACTTC
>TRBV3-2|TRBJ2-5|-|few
CASSGRQGNVQETQYF
TGTGCCAGCAGCGGGAGGCAGGGCAACGTCCAAGAGACCCAGTACTTC
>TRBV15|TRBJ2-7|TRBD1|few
CATSPLRTGGEQYF
TGTGCCACCAGCCCCCTTCGGACAGGGGGCGAGCAGTACTTC
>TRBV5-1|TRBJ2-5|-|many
CASSLGTVRHQETQYF
TGCGCCAGCAGCTTGGGGACAGTCCGCCACCAAGAGACCCAGTACTTC
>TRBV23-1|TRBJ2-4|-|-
CASSQSKPHSARQYF
TGCGCCAGCAGTCAATCAAAACCTCACAGCGCCCGTCAGTACTTC
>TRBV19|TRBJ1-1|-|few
CASSIRVGQGNTEAFF
TGTGCCAGTAGTATCCGCGTAGGGCAGGGGAACACTGAAGCTTTCTTT
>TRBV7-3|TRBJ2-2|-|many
CASSLSATTGELFF
TGTGCCAGCAGCTTATCGGCTACCACCGGGGAGCTGTTTTTT
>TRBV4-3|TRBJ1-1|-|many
CASSQDGANTEAFF
TGCGCCAGCAGCCAAGATGGGGCGAACACTGAAGCTTTCTTT
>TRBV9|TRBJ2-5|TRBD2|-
CASSSLAGGQETQYF
TGTGCCAGCAGCTCACTAGCGGGGGGGCAAGAGACCCAGTACTTC
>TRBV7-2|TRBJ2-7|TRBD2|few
CASSGPQLAGPAYEQYF
TGTGCCAGCAGCGGGCCCCAACTAGCGGGGCCCGCCTACGAGCAGTACTTC
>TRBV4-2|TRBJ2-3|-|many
CASSQALVSSPTDTQYF
TGTGCCAGCAGCCAAGCCCTAGTATCTAGCCCCACAGATACGCAGTATTTT
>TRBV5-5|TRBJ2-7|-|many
CASSSIGGPYEQYF
TGTGCCAGCAGTTCGATTGGGGGGCCCTACGAGCAGTACTTC
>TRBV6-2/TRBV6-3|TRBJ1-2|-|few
CASSYSRGINYGYTF
TGTGCCAGCAGTTACTCGAGGGGGATTAACTATGGCTACACCTTC